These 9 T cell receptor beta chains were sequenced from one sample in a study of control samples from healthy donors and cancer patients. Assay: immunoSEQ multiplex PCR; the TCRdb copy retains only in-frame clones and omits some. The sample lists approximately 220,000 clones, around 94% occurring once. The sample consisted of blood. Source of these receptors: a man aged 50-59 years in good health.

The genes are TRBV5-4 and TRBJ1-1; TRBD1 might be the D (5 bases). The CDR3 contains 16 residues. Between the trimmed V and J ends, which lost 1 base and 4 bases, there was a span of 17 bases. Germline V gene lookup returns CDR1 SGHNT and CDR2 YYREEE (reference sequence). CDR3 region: CASSLNFGSGTTEAFF. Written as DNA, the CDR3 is TGTGCCAGCAGCTTGAACTTCGGGTCAGGGACCACTGAAGCTTTCTTT. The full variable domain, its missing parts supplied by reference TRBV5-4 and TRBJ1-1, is ETGVTQSPTHLIKTRGQQVTLRCSSQSGHNTVSWYQQALGQGPQFIFQYYREEENGRGNFPPRFSGLQFPNYSSELNVNALELDDSALYLCASSLNFGSGTTEAFFGQGTRLTVV.

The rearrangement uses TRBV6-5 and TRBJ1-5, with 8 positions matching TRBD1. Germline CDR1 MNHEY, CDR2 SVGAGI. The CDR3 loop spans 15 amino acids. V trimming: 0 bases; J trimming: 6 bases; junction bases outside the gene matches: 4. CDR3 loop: CASSYSQGAGQPQHF. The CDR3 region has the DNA TGTGCCAGCAGTTACTCCCAGGGGGCAGGTCAGCCCCAGCATTTT.

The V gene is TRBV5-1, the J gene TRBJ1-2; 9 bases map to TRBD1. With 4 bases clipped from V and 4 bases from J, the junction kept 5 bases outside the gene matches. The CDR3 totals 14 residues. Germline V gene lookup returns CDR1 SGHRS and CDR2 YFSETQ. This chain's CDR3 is CASSATGGSYGYTF. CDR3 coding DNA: TGCGCCAGCAGCGCAACAGGGGGCTCCTATGGCTACACCTTC.

The CDR3 coding sequence is TGTGCCACCAGTGCCGCTATGGGGGGGGGAGAGACCCAGTACTTC. It is translated as CATSAAMGGGETQYF. The chain recombines TRBV24-1 with TRBJ2-5; 7 bases match TRBD2. J gave up 4 bases and V 5 bases, and 9 bases lay outside the gene matches. Germline CDR1 and CDR2: KGHDR and SFDVKD. CDR3 length equals 15 residues.

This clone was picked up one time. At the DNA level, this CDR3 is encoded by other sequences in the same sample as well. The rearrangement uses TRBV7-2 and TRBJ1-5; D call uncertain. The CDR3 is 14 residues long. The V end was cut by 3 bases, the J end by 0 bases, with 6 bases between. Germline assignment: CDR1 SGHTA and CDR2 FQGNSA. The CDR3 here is CASSFTNSNQPQHF. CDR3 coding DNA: TGTGCCAGCAGCTTTACTAATAGCAATCAGCCCCAGCATTTT.

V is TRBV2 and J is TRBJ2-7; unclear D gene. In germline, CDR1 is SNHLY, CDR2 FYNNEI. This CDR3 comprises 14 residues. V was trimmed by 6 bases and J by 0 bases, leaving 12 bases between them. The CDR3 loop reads CASSPGFVSYEQYF. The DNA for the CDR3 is TGTGCCAGCAGCCCGGGTTTCGTCTCCTACGAGCAGTACTTC.

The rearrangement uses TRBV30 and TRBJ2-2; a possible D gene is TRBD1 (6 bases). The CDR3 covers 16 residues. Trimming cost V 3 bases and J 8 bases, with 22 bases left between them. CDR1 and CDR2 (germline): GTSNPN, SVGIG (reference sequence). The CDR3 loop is CAWSGTTGPIHGELFF. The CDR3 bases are TGTGCCTGGAGCGGGACAACGGGCCCTATTCATGGGGAGCTGTTTTTT.

DNA for the CDR3: TGTGCCAGCAGCTCAGGGGGCCACTCACCCCTCCACTTT. It yields the protein CASSSGGHSPLHF. The genes are TRBV28 and TRBJ1-6; 8 bases are a match to TRBD1. In germline, CDR1 is MDHEN, CDR2 SYDVKM. The CDR3 runs to 13 residues. Trimming at V came to 6 bases and at J to 10 bases, leaving 5 bases not matched to a gene.

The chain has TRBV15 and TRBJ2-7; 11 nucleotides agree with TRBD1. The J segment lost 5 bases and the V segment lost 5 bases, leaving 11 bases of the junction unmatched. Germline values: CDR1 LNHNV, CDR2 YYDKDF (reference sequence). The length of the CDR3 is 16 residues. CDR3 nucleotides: TGTGCCACCAGCCGGCCCGGGACAGGGGGATTGAACGAGCAGTACTTC. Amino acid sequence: CATSRPGTGGLNEQYF.